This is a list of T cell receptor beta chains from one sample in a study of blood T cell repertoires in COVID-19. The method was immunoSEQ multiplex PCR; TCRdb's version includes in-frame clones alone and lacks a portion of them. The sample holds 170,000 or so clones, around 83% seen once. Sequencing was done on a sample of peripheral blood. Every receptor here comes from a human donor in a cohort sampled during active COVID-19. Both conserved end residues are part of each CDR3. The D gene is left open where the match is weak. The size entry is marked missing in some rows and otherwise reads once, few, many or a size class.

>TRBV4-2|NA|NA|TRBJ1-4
TGTGCCAGCAGCCAAGATCTCCAGGTTTGGGAAAAACTGTTTTTT
CASSQDLQVWEKLFF
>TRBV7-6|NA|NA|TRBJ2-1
TGTGCCAGCAGCTTAGGGCTAGCGAGCTCCTACAATGAGCAGTTCTTC
CASSLGLASSYNEQFF
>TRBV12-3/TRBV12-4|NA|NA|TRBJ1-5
TGTGCCAGCAGCTTCTCGGGGTATCAGCCCCAGCATTTT
CASSFSGYQPQHF
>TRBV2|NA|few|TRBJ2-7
TGTGCCAGCAGCCATTACGAGCAGTACTTC
CASSHYEQYF
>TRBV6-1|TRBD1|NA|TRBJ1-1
TGTGCCAGCAGTTCGGGACAGGGTAAAGGGACTGAAGCTTTCTTT
CASSSGQGKGTEAFF
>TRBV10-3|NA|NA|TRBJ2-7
TGTGCCATCAGTGAGGGGCAGTTAAACGAGCAGTACTTC
CAISEGQLNEQYF
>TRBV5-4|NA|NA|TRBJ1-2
TGTGCCAGCAGCTTGTCCGAGACAGTCCTTTATGGCTACACCTTC
CASSLSETVLYGYTF
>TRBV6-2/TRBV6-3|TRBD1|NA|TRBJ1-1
TGTGCCAGCAGTTGGGGACAGCTGAACACTGAAGCTTTCTTT
CASSWGQLNTEAFF
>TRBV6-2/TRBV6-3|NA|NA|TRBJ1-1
TGTGCCAGCAGTTACTCGATTTCAGGCCCCACTGAAGCTTTCTTT
CASSYSISGPTEAFF
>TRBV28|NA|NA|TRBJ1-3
TGTGCCAGCAATCGAAACACAGGCACCATATATTTT
CASNRNTGTIYF
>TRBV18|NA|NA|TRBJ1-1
TGTGCCAGCTCACCAGACATGAACACTGAAGCTTTCTTT
CASSPDMNTEAFF
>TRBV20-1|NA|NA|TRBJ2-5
TGCAGTGCTAGGGCCAGGGAGACCCAGTACTTC
CSARARETQYF
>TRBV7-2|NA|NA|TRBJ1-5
TGTGCCAGCAGCTTGGTTGGGAGCGGATATAGCAATCAGCCCCAGCATTTT
CASSLVGSGYSNQPQHF
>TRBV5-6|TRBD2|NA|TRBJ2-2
TGTGCCAGCAGCTTGTTAGGGACTAGCGGATACACCGGGGAGCTGTTTTTT
CASSLLGTSGYTGELFF